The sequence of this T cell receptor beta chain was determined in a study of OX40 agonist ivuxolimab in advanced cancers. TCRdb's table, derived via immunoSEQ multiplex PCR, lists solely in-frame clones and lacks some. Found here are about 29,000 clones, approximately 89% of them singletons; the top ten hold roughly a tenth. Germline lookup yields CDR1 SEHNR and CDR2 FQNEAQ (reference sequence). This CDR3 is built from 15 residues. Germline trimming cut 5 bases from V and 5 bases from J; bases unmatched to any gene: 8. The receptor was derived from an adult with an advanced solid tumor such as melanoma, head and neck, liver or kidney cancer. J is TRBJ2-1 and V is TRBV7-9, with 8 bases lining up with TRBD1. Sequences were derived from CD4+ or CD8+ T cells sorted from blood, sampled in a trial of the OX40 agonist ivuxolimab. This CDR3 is CASSLTLTGDNEQFF. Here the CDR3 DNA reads TGTGCCAGCAGCCTAACCTTGACAGGGGACAATGAGCAGTTCTTC. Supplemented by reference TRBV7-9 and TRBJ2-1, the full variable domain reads DTGVSQNPRHKITKRGQNVTFRCDPISEHNRLYWYRQTLGQGPEFLTYFQNEAQLEKSRLLSDRFSAERPKGSFSTLEIQRTEQGDSAMYLCASSLTLTGDNEQFFGPGTRLTVL.